This entry lists 10 T cell receptor beta chains sequenced from one sample in a study of T cell responses to AZD1222 COVID-19 vaccine. TCRdb's copy holds only in-frame clones and misses some; the assay was immunoSEQ multiplex PCR. Among some 120,000 clones, 85% to 95% were seen once, and the ten largest hold about 3%. Source: peripheral blood, taken on day 0 of AZD1222 vaccination. The receptor source for this set is an adult in good health.

J is TRBJ1-6 and V is TRBV18, with a tentative D call TRBD1 (5 bases). V lost 6 bases, J lost 8 bases, and 17 bases lay in between. Germline V gives CDR1 KGHSH, CDR2 LQKENI. CDR3 size: 15 residues. The CDR3: CASSLLTEGDSPLHF. In DNA, the CDR3 is TGTGCCAGCTCGCTTTTGACAGAAGGGGATTCACCCCTCCACTTT.

This clone was seen once. The J gene is TRBJ2-1, the V gene TRBV2; 9 bases line up with TRBD1. CDR3 size: 14 residues. Trimming at V came to 3 bases and at J to 8 bases, leaving 5 bases not matched to a gene. Per germline, CDR1 SNHLY and CDR2 FYNNEI. The CDR3 region is CASSDWDRVDEQFF. As DNA, the CDR3 is TGTGCCAGCAGTGATTGGGACAGGGTCGATGAGCAGTTCTTC. The complete variable domain, with remaining parts taken from reference TRBV2 and TRBJ2-1, reads EPEVTQTPSHQVTQMGQEVILRCVPISNHLYFYWYRQILGQKVEFLVSFYNNEISEKSEIFDDQFSVERPDGSNFTLKIRSTKLEDSAMYFCASSDWDRVDEQFFGPGTRLTVL.

The chain joins TRBV24-1 to TRBJ2-7; D not certain. Looked up from germline, CDR1 is KGHDR and CDR2 is SFDVKD. V was trimmed by 3 bases and J by 3 bases, leaving 5 bases between them. The CDR3 sequence is 12 residues long. DNA of the CDR3: TGTGCCACCAGTGATCCGAACTACGAGCAGTACTTC. Amino acids: CATSDPNYEQYF.

This clone was seen just once. This chain links TRBV24-1 with TRBJ2-5, with TRBD2 matching 13 bases. Germline V CDR1 and CDR2: KGHDR, SFDVKD. V was pared by 4 bases and J by 2 bases, with 6 bases of the junction left unmatched. The CDR3 has 17 amino acids. The CDR3 spells CATSEPPGLAGQETQYF. In DNA form, the CDR3 reads TGTGCCACCAGTGAGCCACCGGGACTAGCGGGACAAGAGACCCAGTACTTC.

V usage is TRBV1 and J usage is TRBJ1-1; the table names TRBD1, a call not compared with the DNA. TRBV1 is recorded as a pseudogene. The CDR3 is 14 residues long. The CDR3 nucleotides read TGCACCAGCAGCCAGGGGGCTTTGAACACTGAAGCTTTCTTT. Its translation: CTSSQGALNTEAFF.

This chain connects TRBV14 to TRBJ2-5; D is uncertain. V dropped 3 bases and J dropped 5 bases, with 4 bases sitting between them. The CDR3 extends over 11 amino acids. The germline V gene encodes CDR1 SGHDN and CDR2 FVKESK. CDR3 bases: TGTGCCAGCAGCCATTTGGAGACCCAGTACTTC. It encodes CASSHLETQYF. The full variable domain, with the rest looked up from reference TRBV14 and TRBJ2-5, is EAGVTQFPSHSVIEKGQTVTLRCDPISGHDNLYWYRRVMGKEIKFLLHFVKESKQDESGMPNNRFLAERTGGTYSTLKVQPAELEDSGVYFCASSHLETQYFGPGTRLLVL.

The J gene is TRBJ2-1, the V gene TRBV7-9; D possibly corresponds to TRBD2 (6 bases). Between the trimmed V and J ends, which lost 3 bases and 5 bases, there was a span of 14 bases. CDR3 size: 15 residues. CDR1 is SEHNR and CDR2 is FQNEAQ in the germline V gene (reference sequence). The CDR3 here is CASSFSLAFNNEQFF. As DNA, the CDR3 is TGTGCCAGCAGCTTCTCCCTAGCGTTCAACAATGAGCAGTTCTTC.

The CDR3, as DNA: TGTGCCAGCAGCCCGATCGACAGGGGGCGCAGCACCTACGAGCAGTACTTC. As protein: CASSPIDRGRSTYEQYF. The rearrangement links TRBV11-2 to TRBJ2-7; 10 bases match TRBD1. This CDR3 contains 17 residues. Germline trimming cut 5 bases from V and 2 bases from J; bases unmatched to any gene: 12. Germline assignment: CDR1 SGHAT and CDR2 FQNNGV.

In its sample, this clone was seen once. V gene TRBV28 combines with J gene TRBJ1-4; D remains unclear. V was cut by 2 bases and J by 8 bases, with 9 bases left in between. The CDR3 length is 13 residues. Germline CDR1 reads MDHEN; CDR2 reads SYDVKM. The CDR3, as DNA: TGTGCCAGCAGTTTAAGTTTCGGAGAAAAACTGTTTTTT. Its translation: CASSLSFGEKLFF.

The J gene is TRBJ1-1, the V gene TRBV24-1; 7 bases are a match to TRBD1. Germline assignment: CDR1 KGHDR and CDR2 SFDVKD. J was trimmed by 5 bases and V by 11 bases; bases with no gene match: 10. The CDR3 runs to 13 residues. The CDR3 coding sequence is TGTGCCATAAGGGAGGGGGCAGGGACTGAAGCTTTCTTT. Translating gives CAIREGAGTEAFF.